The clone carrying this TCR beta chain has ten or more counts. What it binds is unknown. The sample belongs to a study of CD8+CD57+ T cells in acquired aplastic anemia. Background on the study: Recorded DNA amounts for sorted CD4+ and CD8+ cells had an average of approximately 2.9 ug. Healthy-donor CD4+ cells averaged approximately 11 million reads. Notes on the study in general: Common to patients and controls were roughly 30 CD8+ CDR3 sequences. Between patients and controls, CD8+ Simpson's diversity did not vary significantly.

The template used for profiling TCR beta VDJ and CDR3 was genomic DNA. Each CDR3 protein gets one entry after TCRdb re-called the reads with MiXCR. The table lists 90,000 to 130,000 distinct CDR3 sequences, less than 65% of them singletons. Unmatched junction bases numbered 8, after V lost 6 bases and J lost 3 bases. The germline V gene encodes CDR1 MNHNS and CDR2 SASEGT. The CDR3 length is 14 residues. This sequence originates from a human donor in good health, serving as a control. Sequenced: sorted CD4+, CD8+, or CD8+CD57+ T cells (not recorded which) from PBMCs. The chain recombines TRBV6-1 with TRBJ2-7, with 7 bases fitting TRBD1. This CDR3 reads CASSADRELYEQYF. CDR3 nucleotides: TGTGCCAGCAGCGCAGACAGGGAACTCTACGAGCAGTACTTC.